The sequence of this TCR beta chain was determined in a study of T cell changes during pregnancy in multiple sclerosis. CDR1 and CDR2 (germline): SGDLS, YYNGEE. This CDR3 has 14 amino acids. The germline V and J ends were trimmed by 0 bases and 3 bases, with 10 bases remaining between them. Assay used: immunoSEQ multiplex PCR; TCRdb lists only in-frame clones, some missing. The profile shows about 40,000 clones, more than 85% of them singletons. Sequencing used CD8+ T cells from peripheral blood mononuclear cells, obtained in the first trimester of pregnancy. The chain couples TRBV9 to TRBJ2-7; D is perhaps TRBD1 (6 bases). This sequence originates from a female donor with multiple sclerosis, enrolled in a pregnancy study. Here the CDR3 reads CASSVEVGGYEQYF. CDR3 nucleotides: TGTGCCAGCAGCGTAGAGGTAGGGGGCTACGAGCAGTACTTC.